The 21 T cell receptor beta chains below come from one sample, sequenced in a study of breast tumors, draining lymph nodes, adjacent tissues. TCRdb reprocessed the multiplex PCR reads with MiXCR, giving one entry per CDR3 protein. The data hold approximately 230,000 distinct CDR3 sequences, with around 35% observed a single time. The lymph nodes were axillary draining lymph nodes from breast cancer patients. The specimen was axillary lymph node tissue. These receptors all come from a female donor with breast cancer. Some clones in this sample may be carry-over from other donors' samples.

There are many counts of this clonotype. The rearrangement uses TRBV7-8 and TRBJ2-7; 10 bases map to TRBD1. This CDR3 comprises 16 residues. The junction had 11 bases not matched to a gene; V was cut back by 5 bases and J by 4 bases. CDR1 is SGHVS and CDR2 is FQNEAQ in the germline V gene. DNA of the CDR3: TGTGCCAGCAGCATTCAGGGACAGGGGATAGGGTACGAGCAGTACTTC. This encodes CASSIQGQGIGYEQYF.

The chain has TRBV5-4 and TRBJ1-4; TRBD1 might be the D (6 bases). The CDR3 runs to 14 residues. Germline CDR1 is SGHNT and CDR2 is YYREEE (reference sequence). The V and J ends lost 0 bases and 8 bases respectively, with 11 bases between them. CDR3 amino acids: CASSLGQAGEKLFF. The CDR3 nucleotides are TGTGCCAGCAGCTTGGGACAGGCGGGGGAAAAACTGTTTTTT.

This clonotype was recorded at least ten times. This chain connects TRBV19 to TRBJ2-5, with a tentative D call TRBD2 (5 bases). Between the trimmed V and J ends, which lost 7 bases and 4 bases, there was a span of 7 bases. The germline V gene encodes CDR1 LNHDA and CDR2 SQIVND (reference sequence). The CDR3 sequence is 11 residues long. Written as DNA, the CDR3 is TGTGCCAGTAAGGCGGGAGAGACCCAGTACTTC. Its translation is CASKAGETQYF.

Regarding this clonotype: A read error may produce the germline difference seen at one junction end. The chain has TRBV2 and TRBJ2-2; 8 nucleotides align to TRBD2. Germline assignment: CDR1 SNHLY and CDR2 FYNNEI. CDR3 length: 13 residues. This chain's CDR3 is CASKGGLAGELFF. The CDR3 DNA is TGTGCCAGCAAAGGCGGACTAGCCGGGGAGTTGTTTTTT.

The chain is built from TRBV6-4 and TRBJ2-3; D possibly corresponds to TRBD2 (6 bases). V was shortened by 5 bases and J by 5 bases, with 14 bases between the two germline ends. Germline loops: CDR1 MRHNA, CDR2 SNTAGT. This CDR3 contains 14 residues. The CDR3 DNA reads as TGTGCCAGCAGTCCCCGAACCGGGAGAGATACGCAGTATTTT. The encoded protein is CASSPRTGRDTQYF.

This clonotype has a count of ten or more. This chain connects TRBV3-1 to TRBJ2-1, with D perhaps TRBD1 (5 bases). V lost 1 base, J lost 5 bases, and 9 bases lay in between. The CDR3 totals 14 residues. Germline loops: CDR1 LGHDT, CDR2 YNNKEL (reference sequence). The CDR3 DNA sequence: TGTGCCAGCAGCCAAGCAGGGTTCAACAATGAGCAGTTCTTC. This gives the protein CASSQAGFNNEQFF.

As to this clonotype: With a much larger clone just one base away, this may be a read error. The rearrangement links TRBV7-2 to TRBJ2-7; the D is unclear. The germline gives CDR1 SGHTA, CDR2 FQGNSA. V was clipped by 8 bases and J by 3 bases, with 17 bases between them. CDR3 length: 14 amino acids. This chain's CDR3 is CASPSPDSFYEQYF. The DNA of the CDR3 is TGTGCCAGCCCATCTCCTGACTCCTTCTACGAGCAGTACTTC.

This clonotype has at least ten counts. The chain carries TRBV6-6 and TRBJ2-5, with unresolved D. The CDR3 extends over 12 amino acids. Germline CDR1 reads MNHNY; CDR2 reads SVGAGI (reference sequence). Deletions cut 2 bases from V and 4 bases from J, with 5 bases between. The CDR3 region has the DNA TGTGCCAGCAGTTACGAGCCAGAGACCCAGTACTTC. Its protein product is CASSYEPETQYF.

V gene TRBV20-1 combines with J gene TRBJ1-4; perhaps TRBD1 as D (6 bases). This CDR3 contains 14 residues. V lost 4 bases and J 7 bases, leaving 16 bases between the germline ends. CDR1 and CDR2 (germline): DFQATT, SNEGSKA (reference sequence). The CDR3 DNA sequence: TGCAGTGCTAAACTGACAGGTATAGGTGAAAAACTGTTTTTT. Protein: CSAKLTGIGEKLFF.

Worth noting for this clonotype: A read error is possible here, since a much larger clone lies one base away. J is TRBJ2-7 and V is TRBV6-4; TRBD2 matches 10 bases. This CDR3 is built from 16 residues. Looked up from germline, CDR1 is MRHNA and CDR2 is SNTAGT. The V gene end was trimmed by 0 bases and the J gene end by 4 bases; junction bases not matched to a gene: 6. The chain's CDR3 is CASSDSSLAGNYEQYF. The CDR3 nucleotides are TGTGCCAGCAGTGACTCGTCACTAGCGGGAAATTACGAGCAGTACTTC.

The chain carries TRBV7-2 and TRBJ2-1; 7 bases map to TRBD2. Germline CDR1 is SGHTA and CDR2 is FQGNSA. The junction had 3 bases not matched to a gene; V was cut back by 1 base and J by 6 bases. The CDR3 extends over 14 amino acids. The CDR3 region has the DNA TGTGCCAGCAGCTTAGGAGCGGGGACCAATGAGCAGTTCTTC. This gives the protein CASSLGAGTNEQFF.

This clonotype was recorded many times. The V gene is TRBV20-1, the J gene TRBJ2-3, with 9 positions matching TRBD2. The CDR3 is 15 amino acids. J was trimmed by 2 bases and V by 3 bases; bases with no gene match: 6. In germline, CDR1 is DFQATT, CDR2 SNEGSKA (reference sequence). The CDR3 region is CSARRTSEHTDTQYF. CDR3 nucleotides: TGCAGTGCTAGGAGGACTAGCGAGCACACAGATACGCAGTATTTT.

The sample holds many counts of this clonotype. V gene TRBV9 combines with J gene TRBJ1-2, with D hard to call. Per germline, CDR1 SGDLS and CDR2 YYNGEE. This CDR3 spans 14 amino acids. Trimming removed 4 bases at V and 4 bases at J, with 14 bases between. The CDR3 is CASSPRVGSYGYTF. The CDR3 bases are TGTGCCAGCAGCCCCCGTGTGGGGAGCTATGGCTACACCTTC. The whole variable domain, remainder taken from reference TRBV9 and TRBJ1-2, is DSGVTQTPKHLITATGQRVTLRCSPRSGDLSVYWYQQSLDQGLQFLIQYYNGEERAKGNILERFSAQQFPDLHSELNLSSLELGDSALYFCASSPRVGSYGYTFGSGTRLTVV.

The sample holds many counts of this clonotype. The chain joins TRBV6-5 to TRBJ1-6; D uncertain. CDR1 is MNHEY and CDR2 is SVGAGI in the germline V gene. Trimming left V 0 bases short and J 5 bases short, with 8 bases between. The CDR3 has 15 amino acids. The CDR3 DNA is TGTGCCAGCAGTTACTCAAGAGCCAATAATTCACCCCTCCACTTT. Residues: CASSYSRANNSPLHF.

This clonotype was picked up many times. At one end, the junction sequence differs from germline, possibly due to a read error. The CDR3 nucleotides are TGTGCTAGCAGCCCATTGGGACAGGGGAGGAATGAGCAGTTCTTC. Translation: CASSPLGQGRNEQFF. V and J are TRBV7-7 and TRBJ2-1; 10 bases match TRBD1. This CDR3 has 15 amino acids. Per the germline V gene, CDR1 is SSHAT and CDR2 is FNYEAQ (reference sequence).

This clonotype occurred many times. The V gene is TRBV11-3, the J gene TRBJ2-3, with unresolved D. CDR3 length equals 14 residues. The V gene lost 4 bases and the J gene lost 6 bases, with 14 bases spanning the gap. Germline CDR1 reads SGHNT; CDR2 reads YENEEA. DNA of the CDR3: TGTGCCAGCAGCTCACCCGACGAGCCCGATACGCAGTATTTT. Its protein is CASSSPDEPDTQYF.

There are many counts of this clonotype. J is TRBJ1-6 and V is TRBV4-3; no clear D gene. This CDR3 is built from 14 residues. Germline CDR1 LGHNA, CDR2 YSLEER. The V end was cut by 1 base, the J end by 9 bases, with 10 bases between. CDR3 in DNA: TGCGCCAGCAGCCAAGCGAGTGACATTTCACCCCTCCACTTT. Translation gives CASSQASDISPLHF.

This clonotype turned up a few times. This chain joins TRBV18 and TRBJ1-4, with unresolved D. Trimming stripped 3 bases from V and 8 bases from J, with 19 bases between. Germline V gene sequence: CDR1 KGHSH, CDR2 LQKENI. The CDR3 totals 16 residues. The CDR3 DNA follows: TGTGCCAGCTCACCCGGGTTTGCACAGACCCCAGAAAAACTGTTTTTT. It translates to CASSPGFAQTPEKLFF. The whole variable domain, remainder taken from reference TRBV18 and TRBJ1-4, is NAGVMQNPRHLVRRRGQEARLRCSPMKGHSHVYWYRQLPEEGLKFMVYLQKENIIDESGMPKERFSAEFPKEGPSILRIQQVVRGDSAAYFCASSPGFAQTPEKLFFGSGTQLSVL.

Remarks on this clonotype: A much more abundant neighbour one base away suggests this may be a read error. The chain recombines TRBV29-1 with TRBJ2-3; no reliable D call. Germline CDR1 reads SQVTM; CDR2 reads ANQGSEA. The CDR3 has 12 amino acids. The CDR3 here is CSVRPSGDMQYF. For the CDR3, the DNA is TGCAGCGTTCGGCCCTCCGGAGATATGCAGTATTTT.

Concerning this clonotype: No conserved phenylalanine or tryptophan ends this CDR3, so it is likely a read error. The chain is built from TRBV10-3 and TRBJ2-1; maybe TRBD2 (5 bases). Germline V gene sequence: CDR1 ENHRY, CDR2 SYGVKD. The CDR3 spans 12 residues. V dropped 10 bases and J dropped 10 bases, with 17 bases sitting between them. DNA for the CDR3: TGTGCCACCGACACAGCGGCTAAGGAGCAGTTCTTG. Its translation is CATDTAAKEQFL.

The count of this clonotype is one. The rearrangement uses TRBV9 and TRBJ2-2, with D perhaps TRBD1 or TRBD2 (6 bases each). The CDR3 has 15 amino acids. Looked up from germline, CDR1 is SGDLS and CDR2 is YYNGEE. Trimming shortened V by 0 bases and J by 13 bases, and 19 bases separated the two germline ends. CDR3 protein: CASSVEGDWGSSLFF. The CDR3, as DNA: TGTGCCAGCAGCGTAGAGGGGGACTGGGGGTCATCGCTGTTTTTT.